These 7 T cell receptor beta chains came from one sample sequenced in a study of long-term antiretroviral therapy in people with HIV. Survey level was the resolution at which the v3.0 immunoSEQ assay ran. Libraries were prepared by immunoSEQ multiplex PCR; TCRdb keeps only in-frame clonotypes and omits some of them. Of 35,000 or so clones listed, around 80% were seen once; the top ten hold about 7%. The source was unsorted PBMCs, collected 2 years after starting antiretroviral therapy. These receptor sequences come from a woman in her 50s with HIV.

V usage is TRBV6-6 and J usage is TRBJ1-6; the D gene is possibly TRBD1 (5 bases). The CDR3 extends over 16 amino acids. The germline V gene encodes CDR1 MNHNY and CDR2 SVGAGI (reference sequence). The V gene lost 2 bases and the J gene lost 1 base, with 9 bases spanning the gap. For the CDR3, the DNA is TGTGCCAGCAGTTACGGGGGAGGATCCTATAATTCACCCCTCCACTTT. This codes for CASSYGGGSYNSPLHF.

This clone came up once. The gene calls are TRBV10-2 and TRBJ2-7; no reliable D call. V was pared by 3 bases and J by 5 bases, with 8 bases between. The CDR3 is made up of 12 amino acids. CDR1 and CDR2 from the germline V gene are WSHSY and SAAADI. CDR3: CASSELGNEQYV. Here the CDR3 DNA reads TGCGCCAGCAGTGAACTGGGTAACGAGCAGTACGTC.

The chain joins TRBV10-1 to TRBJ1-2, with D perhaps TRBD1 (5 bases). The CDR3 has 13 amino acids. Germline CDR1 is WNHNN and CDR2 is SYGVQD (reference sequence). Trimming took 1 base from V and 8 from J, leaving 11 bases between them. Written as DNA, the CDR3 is TGCGCCAGCAGTGAGTTAAGGGGAAGCGGCTACACCTTC. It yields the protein CASSELRGSGYTF.

The chain's CDR3 is CSVEGGDMMNYGYTF. The DNA for the CDR3 is TGCAGCGTCGAGGGGGGGGACATGATGAACTATGGCTACACCTTC. The chain employs TRBV29-1 and TRBJ1-2, with a possible D match to TRBD1 (6 bases). CDR3 length: 15 residues. V was shortened by 6 bases and J by 2 bases, with 19 bases between the two germline ends. Germline V CDR1 and CDR2: SQVTM, ANQGSEA. The entire variable domain, with the rest obtained from reference TRBV29-1 and TRBJ1-2, is as follows: SAVISQKPSRDICQRGTSLTIQCQVDSQVTMMFWYRQQPGQSLTLIATANQGSEATYESGFVIDKFPISRPNLTFSTLTVSNMSPEDSSIYLCSVEGGDMMNYGYTFGSGTRLTVV.

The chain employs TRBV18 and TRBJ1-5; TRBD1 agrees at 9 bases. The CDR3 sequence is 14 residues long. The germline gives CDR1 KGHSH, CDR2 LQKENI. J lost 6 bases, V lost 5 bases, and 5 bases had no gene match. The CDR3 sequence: CASSTGQGGQPQHF. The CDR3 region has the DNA TGTGCCAGCTCAACGGGACAGGGAGGTCAGCCCCAGCATTTT.

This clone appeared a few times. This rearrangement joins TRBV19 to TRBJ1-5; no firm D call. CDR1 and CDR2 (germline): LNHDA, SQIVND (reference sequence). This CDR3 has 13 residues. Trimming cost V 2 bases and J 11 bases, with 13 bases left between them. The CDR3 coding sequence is TGTGCCAGTAGTATATCTCCCAGATGGGCCCAGCATTTT. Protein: CASSISPRWAQHF.

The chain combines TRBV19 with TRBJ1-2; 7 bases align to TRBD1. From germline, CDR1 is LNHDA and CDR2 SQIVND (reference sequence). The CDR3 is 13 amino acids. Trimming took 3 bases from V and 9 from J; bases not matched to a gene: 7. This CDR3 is CASSMTGYLSYTF. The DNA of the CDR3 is TGTGCCAGTAGTATGACAGGGTATCTTAGCTACACCTTC.